This passage covers 21 T cell receptor beta chains from one sample sequenced in a study of T cell repertoires in cytomegalovirus infection. TCRdb recomputed calls from the reads with MiXCR, one row per CDR3 protein. The sample shows about 76,000 distinct CDR3 sequences, more than 3.5% of them seen only once. The sample comprised PBMCs. The source is a human donor in good health (CMV status not recorded). Some clones in this sample may be carry-over from other donors' samples.

This clonotype showed up many times. V is TRBV2 and J is TRBJ1-2; no clear D gene. Trimming left V 0 bases short and J 8 bases short, with 7 bases between. This CDR3 has 12 amino acids. From germline, CDR1 is SNHLY and CDR2 FYNNEI. CDR3 in DNA: TGTGCCAGCAGTGAAGCCTATGGGGGCTACACCTTC. Translation: CASSEAYGGYTF.

V and J are TRBV28 and TRBJ2-7; a weak D match, TRBD1 (5 bases). Per germline, CDR1 MDHEN and CDR2 SYDVKM. The V end lost 4 bases, the J end lost 0 bases, and 13 bases lay between the germline ends. The CDR3 consists of 15 residues. In DNA form, the CDR3 reads TGTGCCAGCAGTTCAGGGCGCGTTCGCTCCTACGAGCAGTACTTC. Its protein product is CASSSGRVRSYEQYF.

This clonotype appeared many times. The V call is TRBV7-2, the J call TRBJ2-5; a weak D match, TRBD2 (6 bases). The V end lost 0 bases, the J end lost 2 bases, and 10 bases lay between the germline ends. Germline CDR1 is SGHTA and CDR2 is FQGNSA. There are 15 residues in the CDR3. CDR3 nucleotide sequence: TGTGCCAGCAGCTTAGCGGGGGGATTTCAAGAGACCCAGTACTTC. This codes for CASSLAGGFQETQYF.

This clonotype was counted ten times or more. This chain connects TRBV4-3 to TRBJ1-2, with 7 bases lining up with TRBD1. The CDR3 consists of 16 residues. From germline, CDR1 is LGHNA and CDR2 YSLEER. Unmatched junction bases numbered 10, after V lost 0 bases and J lost 6 bases. CDR3 sequence: CASSQDGGGGGHGYTF. The CDR3, as DNA: TGCGCCAGCAGCCAAGATGGGGGAGGGGGCGGCCATGGCTACACCTTC.

This clonotype was picked up many times. A much larger clone lies a single base off, so this may be a read error. The genes are TRBV11-2 and TRBJ1-1; D not certain. CDR3 length equals 14 residues. Between the trimmed V and J ends, which lost 1 base and 0 bases, there was a span of 6 bases. CDR1 is SGHAT, CDR2 FQNNGV, per germline. CDR3 sequence: CASSLVSLNTEAFF. As DNA, the CDR3 is TGTGCCAGCAGCTTAGTCAGCTTGAACACTGAAGCTTTCTTT.

In its sample, this clonotype was seen many times. CDR3 DNA sequence: TGTGCCAGCAGTGTTTTCGGGGATACGCAGTATTTT. Its translation is CASSVFGDTQYF. The chain couples TRBV25-1 to TRBJ2-3, with unresolved D. CDR1 is MGHDK, CDR2 SYGVNS, per germline. This CDR3 spans 12 amino acids. The germline V and J ends were trimmed by 4 bases and 6 bases, with 8 bases remaining between them.

This clonotype has at least ten counts. The CDR3 is CATSDRVGGGGQPQHF. The CDR3 nucleotides are TGTGCCACCAGTGATAGGGTTGGGGGGGGCGGTCAGCCCCAGCATTTT. The J gene is TRBJ1-5, the V gene TRBV24-1; maybe TRBD1 (6 bases). Germline CDR1 is KGHDR and CDR2 is SFDVKD. V was cut by 3 bases and J by 6 bases, with 17 bases left in between. CDR3 length: 16 residues.

This clonotype has at least ten counts. CDR3 protein: CASSLARDRANEQFF. CDR3 DNA sequence: TGTGCCAGCAGCTTAGCCCGGGACAGGGCGAATGAGCAGTTCTTC. The chain links TRBV7-9 to TRBJ2-1, with TRBD1 matching over 9 bases. The germline V gene encodes CDR1 SEHNR and CDR2 FQNEAQ (reference sequence). After removal of 0 bases from V and 7 bases from J, the junction contained 4 bases not matched to a gene. The CDR3 is 15 residues long.

This clonotype was recorded many times. The chain is built from TRBV27 and TRBJ2-3; TRBD2 agrees at 8 bases. The CDR3 consists of 17 residues. V shed 1 base and J 1 base; nucleotides not matched to a gene: 7. Looked up from germline, CDR1 is MNHEY and CDR2 is SMNVEV (reference sequence). The CDR3 is CASSLFGGEGRTDTQYF. The CDR3, as DNA: TGTGCCAGCAGTTTATTCGGGGGGGAGGGGCGCACAGATACGCAGTATTTT.

This clonotype has at least ten counts. The chain joins TRBV7-2 to TRBJ1-6; D is uncertain. In germline, CDR1 is SGHTA, CDR2 FQGNSA. V was trimmed by 0 bases and J by 10 bases, leaving 7 bases between them. CDR3 size: 13 residues. CDR3 coding DNA: TGTGCCAGCAGCTTAGCGAGGGCATCACCCCTCCACTTT. As protein: CASSLARASPLHF.

This sequence joins TRBV7-2 and TRBJ2-2; 9 bases align to TRBD2. This CDR3 is built from 14 residues. Germline V gene lookup returns CDR1 SGHTA and CDR2 FQGNSA. V gave up 5 bases and J gave up 5 bases; unmatched junction bases: 3. The chain's CDR3 is CASSQGLATGELFF. CDR3 in DNA: TGTGCCAGCAGCCAGGGACTAGCAACCGGGGAGCTGTTTTTT. The variable domain in full, with the rest retrieved from reference TRBV7-2 and TRBJ2-2, is GAGVSQSPSNKVTEKGKDVELRCDPISGHTALYWYRQSLGQGLEFLIYFQGNSAPDKSGLPSDRFSAERTGGSVSTLTIQRTQQEDSAVYLCASSQGLATGELFFGEGSRLTVL.

This clonotype came up many times. This chain uses TRBV7-9 with TRBJ1-5; D remains ambiguous. Trimming took off 1 base at V and 9 bases at J, with 13 bases between the two ends. CDR1 is SEHNR, CDR2 FQNEAQ, per germline (reference sequence). The CDR3 is 14 amino acids. In DNA form, the CDR3 reads TGTGCCAGCAGCTTAGATGGCATTGGTTGGCCCCAGCATTTT. Its translation is CASSLDGIGWPQHF.

This clonotype was seen at least ten times. J is TRBJ1-3 and V is TRBV10-3; the D is unclear. CDR1 is ENHRY, CDR2 SYGVKD, per germline. V was trimmed by 3 bases and J by 4 bases, leaving 13 bases between them. This CDR3 comprises 15 residues. This chain's CDR3 is CAISDRALGGNTIYF. CDR3 nucleotide sequence: TGTGCCATCAGTGACCGAGCCTTGGGAGGAAACACCATATATTTT.

This clonotype was seen repeatedly, ten times or more. V and J are TRBV7-2 and TRBJ2-3; TRBD2 agrees at 8 bases. The V gene end was trimmed by 0 bases and the J gene end by 2 bases; junction bases not matched to a gene: 1. There are 15 residues in the CDR3. CDR1 SGHTA and CDR2 FQGNSA come from the germline V gene. CDR3 in amino acids: CASSLASGATDTQYF. Written as DNA, the CDR3 is TGTGCCAGCAGCTTAGCTAGCGGGGCCACAGATACGCAGTATTTT.

This clonotype was detected many times. The chain carries TRBV28 and TRBJ1-2; D might be TRBD1 (5 bases). Trimming shortened V by 6 bases and J by 7 bases, and 18 bases separated the two germline ends. The CDR3 covers 14 residues. CDR1 and CDR2 from the germline V gene are MDHEN and SYDVKM. CDR3 DNA: TGTGCCAGCAGCCTACCTCGGACGGGGGTTGGCTACACCTTC. Its translation is CASSLPRTGVGYTF.

This clonotype was seen at least ten times. The V gene is TRBV12-3 or TRBV12-4, the J gene TRBJ2-1; a weak D match, TRBD1 (5 bases). The V and J ends lost 4 bases and 3 bases respectively, with 13 bases between them. The CDR3 runs 15 residues. CDR3 amino acids: CASSSPSTGYNEQFF. The CDR3 DNA sequence: TGTGCCAGCAGTTCCCCTTCTACAGGCTACAATGAGCAGTTCTTC.

This clonotype came up many times. The chain recombines TRBV19 with TRBJ2-3; 8 bases line up with TRBD1. Germline trimming cut 10 bases from V and 6 bases from J; bases unmatched to any gene: 21. CDR1 LNHDA and CDR2 SQIVND come from the germline V gene (reference sequence). The CDR3 totals 17 residues. CDR3 bases: TGTGCCACCCGAACCCCCCGCCGACAGGGGATTGCTGATACGCAGTATTTT. This codes for CATRTPRRQGIADTQYF.

This clonotype was observed many times. This chain connects TRBV7-2 to TRBJ1-5; a possible D gene is TRBD1 (6 bases). The CDR3 is 16 residues long. Between the trimmed V and J ends, which lost 0 bases and 4 bases, there was a span of 13 bases. Germline-derived CDR1 and CDR2 are SGHTA and FQGNSA. In DNA form, the CDR3 reads TGTGCCAGCAGCTTAGCGGGGGGCCTGGGGAATCAGCCCCAGCATTTT. It is translated as CASSLAGGLGNQPQHF.

The table lists this clonotype with many counts. The rearrangement joins TRBV20-1 to TRBJ1-1; D is undetermined. This CDR3 has 15 amino acids. Germline CDR1 is DFQATT and CDR2 is SNEGSKA (reference sequence). The V gene lost 4 bases and the J gene lost 0 bases, with 15 bases spanning the gap. The CDR3 DNA reads as TGCAGTGCTAACGTTGAGGGAGGAATGAACACTGAAGCTTTCTTT. This gives the protein CSANVEGGMNTEAFF.

Ten or more counts support this clonotype. V gene TRBV10-3 combines with J gene TRBJ2-3; possibly TRBD1 or TRBD2 for D (5 bases each). The CDR3 consists of 12 residues. The ends were cut back, 6 bases at V and 6 bases at J, with 10 bases in the middle. Germline-derived CDR1 and CDR2 are ENHRY and SYGVKD. Written as DNA, the CDR3 is TGTGCCATCAGCCTCAGGGAGGATACGCAGTATTTT. Protein sequence: CAISLREDTQYF.

This clonotype was detected ten times or more. The chain's CDR3 is CASSSRFSGESSSTDTQYF. DNA of the CDR3: TGTGCCAGCAGTTCCCGCTTTAGCGGGGAGAGTTCTAGCACAGATACGCAGTATTTT. V is TRBV12-3 or TRBV12-4 and J is TRBJ2-3, with 8 bases matching TRBD2. The CDR3 has 19 residues. V gave up 4 bases and J gave up 0 bases; unmatched junction bases: 15.